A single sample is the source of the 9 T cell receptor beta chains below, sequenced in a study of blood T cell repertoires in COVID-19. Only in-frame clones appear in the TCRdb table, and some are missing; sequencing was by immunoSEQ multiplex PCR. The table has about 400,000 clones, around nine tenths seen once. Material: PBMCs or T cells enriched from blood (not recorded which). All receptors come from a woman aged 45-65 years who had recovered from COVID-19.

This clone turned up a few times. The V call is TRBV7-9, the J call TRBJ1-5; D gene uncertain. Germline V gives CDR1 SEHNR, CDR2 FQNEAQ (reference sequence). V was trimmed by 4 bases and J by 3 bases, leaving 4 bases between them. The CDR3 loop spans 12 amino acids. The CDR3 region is CASSSNNQPQHF. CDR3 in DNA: TGTGCCAGCAGCTCAAACAATCAGCCCCAGCATTTT. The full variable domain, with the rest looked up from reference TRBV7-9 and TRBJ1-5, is DTGVSQNPRHKITKRGQNVTFRCDPISEHNRLYWYRQTLGQGPEFLTYFQNEAQLEKSRLLSDRFSAERPKGSFSTLEIQRTEQGDSAMYLCASSSNNQPQHFGDGTRLSIL.

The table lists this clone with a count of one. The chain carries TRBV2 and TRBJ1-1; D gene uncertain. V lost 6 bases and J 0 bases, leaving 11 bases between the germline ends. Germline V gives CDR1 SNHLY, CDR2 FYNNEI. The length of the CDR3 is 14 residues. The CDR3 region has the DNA TGTGCCAGCAGCGTACTCGAGCTGAACACTGAAGCTTTCTTT. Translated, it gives CASSVLELNTEAFF.

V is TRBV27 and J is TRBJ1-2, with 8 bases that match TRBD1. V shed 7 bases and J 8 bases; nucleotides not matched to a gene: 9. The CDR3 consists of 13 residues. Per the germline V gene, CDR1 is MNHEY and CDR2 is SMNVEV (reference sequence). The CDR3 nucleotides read TGTGCCAGCACCGAGAGACAGGGGTGGGGCTACACCTTC. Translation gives CASTERQGWGYTF.

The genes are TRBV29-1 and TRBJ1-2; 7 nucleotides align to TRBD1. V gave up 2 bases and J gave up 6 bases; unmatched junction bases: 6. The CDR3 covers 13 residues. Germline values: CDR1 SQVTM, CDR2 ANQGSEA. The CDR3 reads CSVEWQGGHGYTF. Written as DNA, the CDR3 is TGCAGCGTTGAATGGCAGGGGGGACATGGCTACACCTTC.

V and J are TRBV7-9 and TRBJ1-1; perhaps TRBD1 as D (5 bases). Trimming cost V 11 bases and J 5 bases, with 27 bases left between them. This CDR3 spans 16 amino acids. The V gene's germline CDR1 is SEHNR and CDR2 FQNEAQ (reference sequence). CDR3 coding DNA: TGTGCCGGCACGACCCCAGGGAATCCTCCAACAACTGAAGCTTTCTTT. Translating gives CAGTTPGNPPTTEAFF.

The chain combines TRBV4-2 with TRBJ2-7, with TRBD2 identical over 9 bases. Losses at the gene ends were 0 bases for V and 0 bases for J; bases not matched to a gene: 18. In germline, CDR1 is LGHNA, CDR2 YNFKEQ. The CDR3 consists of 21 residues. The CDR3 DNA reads TGTGCCAGCAGCCAAGAGGCCGGGGGCAGCGGGGGGCCCACCGACTCCTACGAGCAGTACTTC. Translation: CASSQEAGGSGGPTDSYEQYF.

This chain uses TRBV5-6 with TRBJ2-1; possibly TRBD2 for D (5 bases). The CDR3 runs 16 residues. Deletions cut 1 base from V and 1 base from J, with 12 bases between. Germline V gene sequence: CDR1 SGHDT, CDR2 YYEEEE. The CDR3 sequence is CASSLYSSGSYNEQFF. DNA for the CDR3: TGTGCCAGCAGCTTGTATTCCAGCGGTTCCTACAATGAGCAGTTCTTC.

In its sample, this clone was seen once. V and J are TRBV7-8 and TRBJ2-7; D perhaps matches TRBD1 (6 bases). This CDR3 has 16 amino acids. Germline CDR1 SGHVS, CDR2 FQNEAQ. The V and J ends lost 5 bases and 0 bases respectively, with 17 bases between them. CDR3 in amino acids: CASSTTGFLHSYEQYF. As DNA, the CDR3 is TGTGCCAGCAGCACGACAGGTTTCCTACACTCCTACGAGCAGTACTTC.

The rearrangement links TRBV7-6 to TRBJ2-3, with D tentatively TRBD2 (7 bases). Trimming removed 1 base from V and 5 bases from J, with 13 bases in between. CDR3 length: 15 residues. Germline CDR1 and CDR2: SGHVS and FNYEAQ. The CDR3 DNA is TGTGCCAGCAGCTTAGGGGGGGGGCCTGTAGATACGCAGTATTTT. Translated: CASSLGGGPVDTQYF. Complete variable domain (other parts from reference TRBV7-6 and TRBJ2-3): GAGVSQSPRYKVTKRGQDVALRCDPISGHVSLYWYRQALGQGPEFLTYFNYEAQQDKSGLPNDRFSAERPEGSISTLTIQRTEQRDSAMYRCASSLGGGPVDTQYFGPGTRLTVL.